Each of the 18 T cell receptor beta chains below was sequenced from the same sample in a study of blood T cell repertoires in COVID-19. Clones were read by immunoSEQ multiplex PCR, and TCRdb kept only the in-frame ones, dropping some. The sample includes about 140,000 clones, around 84% of them seen just once. The material sequenced was peripheral blood. Source of these receptors: a woman aged 60-75 years with acute or convalescent COVID-19.

The CDR3 protein is CASSRQDTEAFF. Written as DNA, the CDR3 is TGTGCCAGCAGTCGACAGGACACTGAAGCTTTCTTT. V is TRBV11-3 and J is TRBJ1-1; the D gene is possibly TRBD1 (6 bases). The CDR3 length is 12 residues. V was shortened by 6 bases and J by 3 bases, with 8 bases between the two germline ends. CDR1 SGHNT and CDR2 YENEEA come from the germline V gene.

This clone was seen a handful of times. This rearrangement joins TRBV7-2 to TRBJ2-3, with D perhaps TRBD2 (6 bases). CDR3 length: 14 residues. CDR1 and CDR2 (germline): SGHTA, FQGNSA. The ends were cut back, 1 base at V and 6 bases at J, with 11 bases in the middle. In nucleotides, the CDR3 is TGTGCCAGCAGCTTAGTTGGGAGGTACGATACGCAGTATTTT. This encodes CASSLVGRYDTQYF. Based on the CDR3 plus reference TRBV7-2 and TRBJ2-3, the full variable domain is GAGVSQSPSNKVTEKGKDVELRCDPISGHTALYWYRQSLGQGLEFLIYFQGNSAPDKSGLPSDRFSAERTGGSVSTLTIQRTQQEDSAVYLCASSLVGRYDTQYFGPGTRLTVL.

V and J are TRBV29-1 and TRBJ2-6, with TRBD2 identical over 14 bases. Germline-derived CDR1 and CDR2 are SQVTM and ANQGSEA. V lost 4 bases and J lost 0; bases outside the gene matches: 14. The CDR3 has 21 amino acids. The CDR3 sequence: CSVVGLAGAPQLGSGANVLTF. In DNA form, the CDR3 reads TGCAGCGTTGTGGGACTAGCGGGAGCCCCCCAACTAGGCTCTGGGGCCAACGTCCTGACTTTC.

This clone came up once. The chain recombines TRBV9 with TRBJ1-2; D remains ambiguous. Trimming removed 4 bases from V and 3 bases from J, with 13 bases in between. CDR1 SGDLS and CDR2 YYNGEE come from the germline V gene. The CDR3 covers 14 residues. The CDR3 loop reads CASSPAEVHYGYTF. In DNA, the CDR3 is TGTGCCAGCAGCCCCGCAGAGGTGCACTATGGCTACACCTTC.

The rearrangement joins TRBV27 to TRBJ2-5; the match to TRBD2 covers 10 bases. The CDR3 spans 15 residues. The ends lost 4 bases at V and 2 bases at J; junction bases unmatched: 4. Germline CDR1 is MNHEY and CDR2 is SMNVEV (reference sequence). This CDR3 reads CASSSLAGDQETQYF. The CDR3 nucleotides are TGTGCCAGCAGTTCCCTAGCGGGGGATCAAGAGACCCAGTACTTC.

J is TRBJ2-1 and V is TRBV5-1; 7 bases map to TRBD2. From germline, CDR1 is SGHRS and CDR2 YFSETQ. This CDR3 is built from 14 residues. Unmatched junction bases numbered 5, after V lost 4 bases and J lost 4 bases. This CDR3 is CASSLSGAYNEQFF. For the CDR3, the DNA is TGCGCCAGCAGCCTCAGCGGGGCGTACAATGAGCAGTTCTTC.

V usage is TRBV4-2 and J usage is TRBJ1-1, with D perhaps TRBD1 (6 bases). The CDR3 is 14 amino acids. Trimming shortened V by 1 base and J by 7 bases, and 13 bases separated the two germline ends. Germline loops: CDR1 LGHNA, CDR2 YNFKEQ. The CDR3 nucleotides are TGTGCCAGCAGCCAAGCTGCAGGGGCTAGTGAAGCTTTCTTT. It specifies CASSQAAGASEAFF.

The CDR3 reads CASSQDLRDRGRETQYF. The CDR3 DNA is TGCGCCAGCAGCCAAGATCTTAGGGACAGGGGCAGGGAGACCCAGTACTTC. The J gene is TRBJ2-5, the V gene TRBV4-3, with TRBD1 identical over 10 bases. V trimming: 0 bases; J trimming: 5 bases; junction bases outside the gene matches: 9. Germline CDR1 and CDR2: LGHNA and YSLEER. The length of the CDR3 is 17 residues.

The chain joins TRBV6-5 to TRBJ1-2; 8 nucleotides align to TRBD1. Germline CDR1 MNHEY, CDR2 SVGAGI. The V segment lost 8 bases and the J segment 1 base; nucleotides outside the gene matches: 9. CDR3 length equals 15 residues. The CDR3 DNA sequence: TGTGCCAGCGAAGTGACAGGGGCCCTTAACTATGGCTACACCTTC. Translated: CASEVTGALNYGYTF.

The genes are TRBV3-1 (or the pseudogene TRBV3-2) and TRBJ2-3, with D possibly matching TRBD1 (5 bases). Deletions cut 4 bases from V and 2 bases from J, with 13 bases between. The CDR3 sequence is 15 residues long. Germline lookup yields CDR1 LGHDT and CDR2 YNNKEL (reference sequence). CDR3 sequence: CASSRPAGPTDTQYF. CDR3 DNA sequence: TGTGCCAGCAGCCGACCGGCAGGGCCCACAGATACGCAGTATTTT.

The chain links TRBV30 to TRBJ1-2; D is uncertain. There are 14 residues in the CDR3. With 0 bases removed from V and 1 base from J, the gap between germline ends came to 9 bases. Germline V CDR1 and CDR2: GTSNPN, SVGIG (reference sequence). The CDR3 DNA follows: TGTGCCTGGAGTGTACGCAGACTTAACTATGGCTACACCTTC. It translates to CAWSVRRLNYGYTF.

This chain uses TRBV12-3 or TRBV12-4 with TRBJ2-1; D may be TRBD1 (5 bases). This CDR3 has 12 residues. The V end was cut by 9 bases, the J end by 8 bases, with 14 bases between. This CDR3 is CASRQLSDEQFF. As DNA, the CDR3 is TGTGCCAGTCGACAGCTAAGTGATGAGCAGTTCTTC.

This clone was counted a few times. The V and J genes are TRBV11-2 and TRBJ2-5; 7 bases line up with TRBD2. This CDR3 spans 14 amino acids. V lost 4 bases, J lost 2 bases, and 4 bases stayed unmatched. In germline, CDR1 is SGHAT, CDR2 FQNNGV. This chain's CDR3 is CASSSTGRQETQYF. The CDR3 nucleotides read TGTGCCAGCAGCTCAACCGGGAGGCAAGAGACCCAGTACTTC.

This sequence joins TRBV19 and TRBJ1-5; D call uncertain. Between the trimmed V and J ends, which lost 5 bases and 5 bases, there was a span of 10 bases. CDR1 is LNHDA and CDR2 is SQIVND in the germline V gene (reference sequence). This CDR3 is 13 amino acids long. CDR3 sequence reads: CASSSIIDQPQHF. The DNA of the CDR3 is TGTGCCAGTAGTTCTATAATCGATCAGCCCCAGCATTTT.

This chain connects TRBV28 to TRBJ2-3; TRBD2 aligns across 14 bases. Germline CDR1 and CDR2: MDHEN and SYDVKM. Losses at the gene ends were 5 bases for V and 3 bases for J; bases not matched to a gene: 4. There are 16 residues in the CDR3. The CDR3 here is CASSIRLAGGTDTQYF. The CDR3 nucleotides read TGTGCCAGCAGTATCAGACTAGCGGGGGGGACAGATACGCAGTATTTT. The full variable domain, in which reference TRBV28 and TRBJ2-3 provide the parts outside the CDR3, is DVKVTQSSRYLVKRTGEKVFLECVQDMDHENMFWYRQDPGLGLRLIYFSYDVKMKEKGDIPEGYSVSREKKERFSLILESASTNQTSMYLCASSIRLAGGTDTQYFGPGTRLTVL.

V and J are TRBV3-1 (or the pseudogene TRBV3-2) and TRBJ1-5, with TRBD1 as a possible D gene (5 bases). In germline, CDR1 is LGHDT, CDR2 YNNKEL (reference sequence). The germline V and J ends were trimmed by 2 bases and 3 bases, with 11 bases remaining between them. The CDR3 runs 15 residues. CDR3 protein: CASSQTRDFNQPQHF. In DNA form, the CDR3 reads TGTGCCAGCAGCCAAACCCGGGACTTCAATCAGCCCCAGCATTTT.

V is TRBV14 and J is TRBJ1-3; D might be TRBD1 (5 bases). This CDR3 contains 17 residues. The V gene lost 0 bases and the J gene lost 0 bases, with 12 bases spanning the gap. Germline values: CDR1 SGHDN, CDR2 FVKESK. The CDR3 region is CASSQDWGPNSGNTIYF. CDR3 nucleotide sequence: TGTGCCAGCAGCCAAGATTGGGGCCCGAACTCTGGAAACACCATATATTTT.

The J gene is TRBJ2-7, the V gene TRBV18; TRBD2 agrees at 7 bases. This CDR3 is 15 amino acids long. The junction had 8 bases not matched to a gene; V was cut back by 3 bases and J by 3 bases. Germline values: CDR1 KGHSH, CDR2 LQKENI. CDR3 in amino acids: CASSPRGSGIYEQYF. The CDR3 DNA reads TGTGCCAGCTCACCCCGGGGGAGCGGGATCTACGAGCAGTACTTC. The full variable domain, its missing parts supplied by reference TRBV18 and TRBJ2-7, is NAGVMQNPRHLVRRRGQEARLRCSPMKGHSHVYWYRQLPEEGLKFMVYLQKENIIDESGMPKERFSAEFPKEGPSILRIQQVVRGDSAAYFCASSPRGSGIYEQYFGPGTRLTVT.